Described below is a single T cell receptor (beta chain) sequence and its context. This record belongs to a study of T cells expressing NK-cell markers. CDR1 is SNHLY, CDR2 FYNNEI, per germline. There are 16 residues in the CDR3. Production of TCR beta cDNA relied on 5'RACE template switching with UMIs. Each CDR3 protein gets one entry in TCRdb, which reprocessed the 5' RACE reads and gives no DNA. This sample lists about 260,000 distinct CDR3 sequences; its ten largest clones have around 4.2%. This rearrangement joins TRBV2 to TRBJ2-6; lacking DNA, the TRBD1 call made by TCRdb goes unchecked. The TCR sequence derives from a woman between 18 and 70 years old in good health. What was sequenced was blood T cells: a sorted CD56 or NKG2C T cell subset, CD4+ or CD8+ T cells, or bulk PBMC T cells (not recorded which). The CDR3 loop is CASSDDRQAGANVLTF. The full variable domain, completed using reference TRBV2 and TRBJ2-6, is EPEVTQTPSHQVTQMGQEVILRCVPISNHLYFYWYRQILGQKVEFLVSFYNNEISEKSEIFDDQFSVERPDGSNFTLKIRSTKLEDSAMYFCASSDDRQAGANVLTFGAGSRLTVL.